The present T cell receptor (beta chain) was sequenced within a study of blood T cell repertoires in COVID-19. Study overall: Samples came from the United States, Italy and Spain, spanning acute and convalescent COVID-19. Sample material is recorded as cDNA or gDNA derived from T cells, B-cell-depleted T cells, or PBMCs.

Source study methods: It was from reference gene primer amplification that nucleated cell counts were estimated. Generated by immunoSEQ multiplex PCR, the TCRdb table keeps only in-frame clones and is missing some. V and J calls plus clone size are reproduced from that table; the DNA served to infer D and trimming. The repertoire holds more than 90,000 clones, around 88% seen once, with about 18% in the top ten. Trimming took off 6 bases at V and 1 base at J, with 12 bases between the two ends. The CDR3 covers 14 residues. Germline assignment: CDR1 LNHDA and CDR2 SQIVND (reference sequence). The sequence derives from a woman aged 55-70 years with COVID-19, enrolled during active disease. The J gene is TRBJ1-1, the V gene TRBV19; tentatively, D is TRBD1 (5 bases). The sample comprised peripheral blood. CDR3 loop: CASSSRASNTEAFF. For the CDR3, the DNA is TGTGCCAGTAGCTCCAGGGCGTCGAACACTGAAGCTTTCTTT.